The entry below describes one T cell receptor (beta chain). Per the authors' pipeline: Reference gene primers were amplified, and this amplification served to estimate nucleated cell counts. Data came from immunoSEQ multiplex PCR; TCRdb stores just in-frame clones and leaves some out. From that table come the V and J calls and clone size; the DNA was used to work out D and trimming. Among fewer than 400,000 clones listed, more than 70% were seen once. This sample is drawn from a study of blood T cell repertoires in COVID-19. The overall study: Sources were T cells, B-cell-depleted T cells, or PBMCs; the material itself was cDNA or gDNA.

V was trimmed by 4 bases and J by 7 bases, leaving 5 bases between them. Germline CDR1 and CDR2: MGHDK and SYGVNS. The CDR3 totals 10 residues. This TCR derives from a man aged 25-40 years with active or convalescent COVID-19. What was sequenced was peripheral blood. The chain employs TRBV25-1 and TRBJ2-7, with D uncertain. The DNA for the CDR3 is TGTGCCAGCAGTGTAAAAGAGCAGTACTTC. Its protein is CASSVKEQYF.